Presented here are 25 T cell receptor beta chains from one specimen sequenced in a study of shared clonotypes between healthy human individuals. Measured with immunoSEQ multiplex PCR; TCRdb has only the in-frame clones, and not every one. The sample contains 2 million to 2.5 million clones, roughly 90% of which appear only once. Sequenced: naive CD4+ T cells from PBMCs. As to subset: CD45RA+ positively selected. The receptors here all came from a man between 18 and 29 years old in good health. Some clones in this sample may be carry-over from other donors' samples.

For this clone: The same CDR3 is also encoded by other DNA sequences in this sample. The rearrangement joins TRBV4-1 to TRBJ2-5; 9 nucleotides match TRBD2. Looked up from germline, CDR1 is MGHRA and CDR2 is YSYEKL. V lost 1 base, J lost 2 bases, and 2 bases stayed unmatched. The CDR3 is 15 amino acids. The chain's CDR3 is CASSQGLAGQETQYF. DNA for the CDR3: TGCGCCAGCAGCCAAGGGCTAGCGGGACAAGAGACCCAGTACTTC.

As DNA, the CDR3 is TGTGCCAGCTCACCAATTCTGCAGGGGTTGAACACTGAAGCTTTCTTT. Amino acid sequence: CASSPILQGLNTEAFF. The chain joins TRBV18 to TRBJ1-1, with D perhaps matching TRBD1 (6 bases). The CDR3 extends over 16 amino acids. Per germline, CDR1 KGHSH and CDR2 LQKENI. The V end was cut by 2 bases, the J end by 0 bases, with 13 bases between.

V is TRBV30 and J is TRBJ1-3; TRBD1 aligns across 8 bases. This CDR3 has 14 residues. Germline-derived CDR1 and CDR2 are GTSNPN and SVGIG (reference sequence). Unmatched junction bases numbered 4, after V lost 4 bases and J lost 2 bases. CDR3 amino acids: CAWNPTGAGNTIYF. In nucleotides, the CDR3 is TGTGCCTGGAATCCGACAGGGGCTGGAAACACCATATATTTT. The full variable domain, rest sourced from reference TRBV30 and TRBJ1-3, is SQTIHQWPATLVQPVGSPLSLECTVEGTSNPNLYWYRQAAGRGLQLLFYSVGIGQISSEVPQNLSASRPQDRQFILSSKKLLLSDSGFYLCAWNPTGAGNTIYFGEGSWLTVV.

The chain uses TRBV28 and TRBJ2-7; TRBD1 matches at 10 bases. The CDR3 is 15 amino acids. V lost 6 bases, J lost 1 base, and 6 bases stayed unmatched. In germline, CDR1 is MDHEN, CDR2 SYDVKM. CDR3: CASRPGTGESYEQYF. The CDR3 nucleotides are TGTGCCAGCAGGCCCGGGACAGGGGAGTCCTACGAGCAGTACTTC.

The chain combines TRBV7-2 with TRBJ2-7, with D perhaps being TRBD1 or TRBD2 (6 bases each). The CDR3 is 16 residues long. With 1 base removed from V and 0 bases from J, the gap between germline ends came to 13 bases. Looked up from germline, CDR1 is SGHTA and CDR2 is FQGNSA. As DNA, the CDR3 is TGTGCCAGCAGCTTAGATGCAGGGGACTCCTCCTACGAGCAGTACTTC. Translating gives CASSLDAGDSSYEQYF.

The gene calls are TRBV27 and TRBJ1-5; 9 bases agree with TRBD1. The CDR3 runs 17 residues. Germline CDR1 and CDR2: MNHEY and SMNVEV (reference sequence). The V and J ends lost 6 bases and 0 bases, in that order; junction bases with no gene match: 9. The DNA of the CDR3 is TGTGCCAGCAGACCGGGACAGGGCCCTTTTAGCAATCAGCCCCAGCATTTT. It specifies CASRPGQGPFSNQPQHF.

This rearrangement joins TRBV5-8 to TRBJ1-4, with no clear D. CDR1 and CDR2 from the germline V gene are SGHTS and YDEGEE. V dropped 4 bases and J dropped 4 bases, with 14 bases sitting between them. This CDR3 is 15 amino acids long. Written as DNA, the CDR3 is TGTGCCAGCAGCCGTCCGGGTCCGGGTAATGAAAAACTGTTTTTT. Protein: CASSRPGPGNEKLFF.

The chain has TRBV5-6 and TRBJ1-5; D gene uncertain. Germline V gene data show CDR1 as SGHDT and CDR2 as YYEEEE. The CDR3 sequence is 12 residues long. V lost 5 bases to trimming and J lost 8 bases, with 11 bases between them. CDR3: CASRPTEEPQHF. The CDR3 coding sequence is TGTGCCAGCAGACCAACGGAGGAGCCCCAGCATTTT.

The gene calls are TRBV28 and TRBJ1-2, with 9 bases matching TRBD1. Germline CDR1 is MDHEN and CDR2 is SYDVKM. V was pared by 1 base and J by 6 bases, with 9 bases of the junction left unmatched. This CDR3 contains 16 residues. This CDR3 reads CASSLLPRDRVDGYTF. For the CDR3, the DNA is TGTGCCAGCAGTTTATTACCGCGGGACAGGGTTGATGGCTACACCTTC.

This clone was seen only a few times. This sample also contains other DNA sequences that code for the same CDR3. CDR3 sequence (DNA): TGTGCCAGCAGTTTAGTGGGGGGCTACACCTTC. Protein product: CASSLVGGYTF. The J gene is TRBJ1-2, the V gene TRBV28; D ambiguous. CDR3 length: 11 residues. Per germline, CDR1 MDHEN and CDR2 SYDVKM. Deletions cut 2 bases from V and 8 bases from J, with 6 bases between.

The chain is built from TRBV5-4 and TRBJ1-2, with 10 bases matching TRBD1. From germline, CDR1 is SGHNT and CDR2 YYREEE (reference sequence). The CDR3 has 17 amino acids. V lost 5 bases and J lost 7; bases outside the gene matches: 17. CDR3 bases: TGTGCCAGCAGTACCGGACAGGGGGGGCTTCGCACGCGTGGCTACACCTTC. It codes for CASSTGQGGLRTRGYTF.

The V gene is TRBV7-7, the J gene TRBJ2-1; TRBD1 aligns across 7 bases. With V trimmed by 2 bases and J by 6 bases, 4 bases remained unmatched. The length of the CDR3 is 14 residues. Germline CDR1 SSHAT, CDR2 FNYEAQ (reference sequence). In DNA, the CDR3 is TGTGCCAGCAGCTTACTCGACAGGGCCAATGAGCAGTTCTTC. Translation gives CASSLLDRANEQFF.

The chain combines TRBV5-1 with TRBJ2-2; D is uncertain. V lost 0 bases to trimming and J lost 5 bases, with 8 bases between them. Germline V gene data show CDR1 as SGHRS and CDR2 as YFSETQ. This CDR3 spans 14 amino acids. This CDR3 reads CASSLAQLTGELFF. The CDR3 bases are TGCGCCAGCAGCTTGGCACAGCTAACCGGGGAGCTGTTTTTT.

The chain carries TRBV7-8 and TRBJ2-3; tentatively, D is TRBD2 (7 bases). Germline CDR1 is SGHVS and CDR2 is FQNEAQ. CDR3 length equals 18 residues. The V end was cut by 5 bases, the J end by 1 base, with 22 bases between. The CDR3 protein is CASSPTGGSAGGTDTQYF. The CDR3 DNA reads as TGTGCCAGCAGCCCAACCGGGGGGTCTGCAGGGGGCACAGATACGCAGTATTTT.

This sequence joins TRBV19 and TRBJ2-6; D is undetermined. The CDR3 has 13 amino acids. Trimming left V 8 bases short and J 0 bases short, with 5 bases between. Germline CDR1 reads LNHDA; CDR2 reads SQIVND (reference sequence). CDR3 DNA sequence: TGTGCCAGTTGTAGCTCTGGGGCCAACGTCCTGACTTTC. This sequence encodes CASCSSGANVLTF.

The chain links TRBV18 to TRBJ2-7; weak D call: TRBD2 (5 bases). Germline V gene sequence: CDR1 KGHSH, CDR2 LQKENI. This CDR3 has 14 residues. V was pared by 6 bases and J by 1 base, with 13 bases between. The CDR3 is CASSSTEESYEQYF. For the CDR3, the DNA is TGTGCCAGCTCGTCGACGGAGGAATCCTACGAGCAGTACTTC. The whole variable domain, filled in from reference TRBV18 and TRBJ2-7, reads NAGVMQNPRHLVRRRGQEARLRCSPMKGHSHVYWYRQLPEEGLKFMVYLQKENIIDESGMPKERFSAEFPKEGPSILRIQQVVRGDSAAYFCASSSTEESYEQYFGPGTRLTVT.

V usage is TRBV14 and J usage is TRBJ2-7; 10 nucleotides agree with TRBD2. The length of the CDR3 is 14 residues. Germline CDR1 is SGHDN and CDR2 is FVKESK. Trimming removed 4 bases from V and 0 bases from J; junction bases left unmatched: 0. CDR3 loop: CASSPSGSSYEQYF. Written as DNA, the CDR3 is TGTGCCAGCAGCCCTAGCGGGAGCTCCTACGAGCAGTACTTC.

This clone showed up just once. V gene TRBV9 combines with J gene TRBJ1-1, with 8 bases matching TRBD1. Germline loops: CDR1 SGDLS, CDR2 YYNGEE. V shed 0 bases and J 4 bases; nucleotides not matched to a gene: 8. CDR3 size: 16 residues. The CDR3 loop reads CASSVAPAGGGTEAFF. CDR3 nucleotides: TGTGCCAGCAGCGTAGCACCGGCAGGGGGCGGCACTGAAGCTTTCTTT. The full variable domain, completed using reference TRBV9 and TRBJ1-1, is DSGVTQTPKHLITATGQRVTLRCSPRSGDLSVYWYQQSLDQGLQFLIQYYNGEERAKGNILERFSAQQFPDLHSELNLSSLELGDSALYFCASSVAPAGGGTEAFFGQGTRLTVV.

V usage is TRBV9 and J usage is TRBJ1-1; D is uncertain. The CDR3 length is 14 residues. Germline values: CDR1 SGDLS, CDR2 YYNGEE. Trimming removed 1 base at V and 3 bases at J, with 10 bases between. DNA of the CDR3: TGTGCCAGCAGCGTACTACATAAGGACACTGAAGCTTTCTTT. Translated: CASSVLHKDTEAFF.

This chain links TRBV7-8 with TRBJ2-7, with D maybe TRBD2 (6 bases). Germline-derived CDR1 and CDR2 are SGHVS and FQNEAQ. With 5 bases removed from V and 7 bases from J, the gap between germline ends came to 27 bases. The CDR3 consists of 17 residues. CDR3 nucleotide sequence: TGTGCCAGCAGCCCACGTGGGGTAGTAACTTACGCGGGGGAGCAGTACTTC. This encodes CASSPRGVVTYAGEQYF.

The rearrangement links TRBV6-4 to TRBJ1-1; D remains ambiguous. V lost 6 bases, J lost 4 bases, and 12 bases lay in between. This CDR3 has 13 residues. The germline V gene encodes CDR1 MRHNA and CDR2 SNTAGT. CDR3 sequence reads: CASSPEAATEAFF. The CDR3 nucleotides read TGTGCCAGCAGCCCCGAGGCGGCCACTGAAGCTTTCTTT.

The chain joins TRBV11-2 to TRBJ2-1; 9 positions match TRBD2. CDR3 length equals 16 residues. The V gene end was trimmed by 5 bases and the J gene end by 2 bases; junction bases not matched to a gene: 7. CDR1 SGHAT and CDR2 FQNNGV come from the germline V gene. Here the CDR3 DNA reads TGTGCCAGCAGCGCATCGACTAGCGGAACCTACAATGAGCAGTTCTTC. Its protein product is CASSASTSGTYNEQFF. The entire variable domain, with the rest obtained from reference TRBV11-2 and TRBJ2-1, is as follows: EAGVAQSPRYKIIEKRQSVAFWCNPISGHATLYWYQQILGQGPKLLIQFQNNGVVDDSQLPKDRFSAERLKGVDSTLKIQPAKLEDSAVYLCASSASTSGTYNEQFFGPGTRLTVL.

The chain carries TRBV5-1 and TRBJ2-1; 7 bases line up with TRBD1. V lost 0 bases to trimming and J lost 8 bases; unmatched junction nucleotides: 8. The germline CDR1 and CDR2 sequences are SGHRS and YFSETQ. The length of the CDR3 is 15 residues. CDR3 region: CASSLESNRGDEQFF. DNA of the CDR3: TGCGCCAGCAGCTTGGAATCCAACAGGGGAGATGAGCAGTTCTTC. Filled out from reference TRBV5-1 and TRBJ2-1, the complete variable domain reads KAGVTQTPRYLIKTRGQQVTLSCSPISGHRSVSWYQQTPGQGLQFLFEYFSETQRNKGNFPGRFSGRQFSNSRSEMNVSTLELGDSALYLCASSLESNRGDEQFFGPGTRLTVL.

The chain couples TRBV6-5 to TRBJ2-1; D remains ambiguous. The V gene lost 2 bases and the J gene lost 5 bases, with 7 bases spanning the gap. Germline V gene sequence: CDR1 MNHEY, CDR2 SVGAGI. CDR3 length equals 13 residues. CDR3 coding DNA: TGTGCCAGCAGTTACAGGGAACACAATGAGCAGTTCTTC. Translated, it gives CASSYREHNEQFF.

V gene TRBV7-9 combines with J gene TRBJ2-1; possibly TRBD1 for D (6 bases). The germline V and J ends were trimmed by 5 bases and 3 bases, with 20 bases remaining between them. The CDR3 extends over 17 amino acids. CDR1 and CDR2 (germline): SEHNR, FQNEAQ (reference sequence). CDR3 loop: CASSPSQGPTVYNEQFF. The CDR3 DNA sequence: TGTGCCAGCAGCCCTAGCCAGGGGCCGACGGTCTACAATGAGCAGTTCTTC.